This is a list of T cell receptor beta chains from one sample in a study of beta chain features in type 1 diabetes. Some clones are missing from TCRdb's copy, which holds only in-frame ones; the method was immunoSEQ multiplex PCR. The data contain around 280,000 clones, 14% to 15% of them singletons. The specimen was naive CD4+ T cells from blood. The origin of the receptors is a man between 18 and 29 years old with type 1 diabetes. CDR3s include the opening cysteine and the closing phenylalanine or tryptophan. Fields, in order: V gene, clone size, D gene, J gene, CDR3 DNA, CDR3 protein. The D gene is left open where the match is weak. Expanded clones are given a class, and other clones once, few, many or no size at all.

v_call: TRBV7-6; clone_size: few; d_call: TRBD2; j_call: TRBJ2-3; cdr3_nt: TGTGCCAGCAGCTTCACTAGCGGGACAGATACGCAGTATTTT; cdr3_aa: CASSFTSGTDTQYF
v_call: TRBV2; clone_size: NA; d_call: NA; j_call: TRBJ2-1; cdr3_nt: TGTGCCAGCAGATTCTCCCGGCTAGCGAGGAACAATGAGCAGTTCTTC; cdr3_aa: CASRFSRLARNNEQFF
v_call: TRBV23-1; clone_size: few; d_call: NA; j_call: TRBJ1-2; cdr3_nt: TGCGCCAGCAGTCAGAGGCCCCCAAAGGAGGGATACACCTTC; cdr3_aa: CASSQRPPKEGYTF
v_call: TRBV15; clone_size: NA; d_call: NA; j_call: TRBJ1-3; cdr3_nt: TGTGCCACCAGCAGAGATCGGCAGGCGCCTGGAAACACCATATATTTT; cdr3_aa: CATSRDRQAPGNTIYF
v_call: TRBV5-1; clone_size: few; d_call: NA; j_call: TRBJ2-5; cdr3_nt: TGCGCCAGCAGCTTGGCGGGAGACCGAGTCCAGACCCAGTACTTC; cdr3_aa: CASSLAGDRVQTQYF
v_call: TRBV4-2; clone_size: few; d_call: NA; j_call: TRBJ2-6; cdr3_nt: TGTGCCAGCAGCCAAGAACGGGGAGCTGGGGCCAACGTCCTGACTTTC; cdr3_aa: CASSQERGAGANVLTF
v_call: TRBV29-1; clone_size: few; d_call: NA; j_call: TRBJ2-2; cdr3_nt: TGCAGCGTTAATAGAGCCGGGGAGCTGTTTTTT; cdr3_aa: CSVNRAGELFF
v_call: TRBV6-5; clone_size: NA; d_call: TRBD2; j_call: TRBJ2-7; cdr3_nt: TGTGCCAGCAGTTACTCGACCACTAGCGGAGGGGAGCAGTACTTC; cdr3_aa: CASSYSTTSGGEQYF
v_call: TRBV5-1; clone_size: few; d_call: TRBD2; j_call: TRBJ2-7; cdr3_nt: TGCGCCAGCAGCTTGGCCGAGGGAGCGGGGGGCTCCTACGAGCAGTACTTC; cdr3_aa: CASSLAEGAGGSYEQYF
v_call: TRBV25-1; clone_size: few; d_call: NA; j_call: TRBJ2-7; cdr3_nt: TGTGCCAGCAGTCAAGGGCGGGCGCGGGAGCAGTACTTC; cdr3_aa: CASSQGRAREQYF
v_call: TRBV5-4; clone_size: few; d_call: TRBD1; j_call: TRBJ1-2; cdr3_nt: TGTGCCAGCAGGGACGGGACAGGGTATGGCTACACCTTC; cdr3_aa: CASRDGTGYGYTF
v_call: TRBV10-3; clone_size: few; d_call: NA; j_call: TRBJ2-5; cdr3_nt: TGTGCCATCAGTGTATACAGTTCCCAAGAGACCCAGTACTTC; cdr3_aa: CAISVYSSQETQYF
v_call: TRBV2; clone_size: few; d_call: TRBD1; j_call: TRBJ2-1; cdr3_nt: TGTGCCAGCAGCCTTGACAGGGGGTCCTACAATGAGCAGTTCTTC; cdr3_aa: CASSLDRGSYNEQFF
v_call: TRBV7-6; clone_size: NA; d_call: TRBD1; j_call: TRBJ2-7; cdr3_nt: TGTGCCAGCAGCTTAGATGGGACAGGGGTGTACGAGCAGTACTTC; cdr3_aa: CASSLDGTGVYEQYF
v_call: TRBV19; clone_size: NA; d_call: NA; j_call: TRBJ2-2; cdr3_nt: TGTGCCAGTAGCCGCTCGGAGGGGACCGGGGAGCTGTTTTTT; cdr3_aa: CASSRSEGTGELFF
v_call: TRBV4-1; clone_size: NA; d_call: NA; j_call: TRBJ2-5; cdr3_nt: TGCGCCAGCAGCCAACAGGGGCCTGGGGAGACCCAGTACTTC; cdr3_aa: CASSQQGPGETQYF
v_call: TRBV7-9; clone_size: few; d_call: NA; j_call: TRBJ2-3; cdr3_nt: TGTGCCAGCGGGCTAGGCGGGGTCGGAGGTACGCAGTATTTT; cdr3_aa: CASGLGGVGGTQYF
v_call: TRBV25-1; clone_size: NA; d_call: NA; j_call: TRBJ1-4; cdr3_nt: TGTGCCAGCAGTGAATTTGGGCCGACCCGTAATGAAAAACTGTTTTTT; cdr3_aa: CASSEFGPTRNEKLFF
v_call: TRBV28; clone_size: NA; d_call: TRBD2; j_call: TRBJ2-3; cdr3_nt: TGTGCCAGCAGCTGGATAGCGGGAGCCCTTGATACGCAGTATTTT; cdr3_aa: CASSWIAGALDTQYF
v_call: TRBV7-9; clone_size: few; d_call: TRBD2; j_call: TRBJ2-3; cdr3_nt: TGTGCCAGCAGTTACCCTATCAGTCGGACTAGCGGGATTGGTACGCAGTATTTT; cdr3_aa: CASSYPISRTSGIGTQYF
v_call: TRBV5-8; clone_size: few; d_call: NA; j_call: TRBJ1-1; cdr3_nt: TGTGCCAGCAGCTTGCAGGCGGGCACTGAAGCTTTCTTT; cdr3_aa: CASSLQAGTEAFF
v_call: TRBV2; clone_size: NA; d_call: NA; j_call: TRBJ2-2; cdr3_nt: TGTGCCAGCAGTGTCTATGGGGAGCTGTTTTTT; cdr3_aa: CASSVYGELFF
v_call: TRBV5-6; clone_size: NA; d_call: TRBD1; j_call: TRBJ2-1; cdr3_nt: TGTGCCAGCAGCATGCGCGAGGGGGCTTTCTGGGACAATGAGCAGTTCTTC; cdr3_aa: CASSMREGAFWDNEQFF
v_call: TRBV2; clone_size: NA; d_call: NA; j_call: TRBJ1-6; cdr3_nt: TGTGCCAGCAGTGGGGACATCGGGTCATCACCCCTCCACTTT; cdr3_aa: CASSGDIGSSPLHF
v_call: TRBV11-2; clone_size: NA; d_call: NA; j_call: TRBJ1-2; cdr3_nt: TGTGCCAGCAGCGTAAACCAGGGTATCCATGGCTACACCTTC; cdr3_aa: CASSVNQGIHGYTF
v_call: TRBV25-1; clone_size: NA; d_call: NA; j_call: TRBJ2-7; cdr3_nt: TGTGCCAGCAGTGGGGGGACGGGGGGCAACGCTTACGAGCAGTACTTC; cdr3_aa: CASSGGTGGNAYEQYF